The 21 T cell receptor beta chains below come from one sample, sequenced in a study of CD8 T cells in Susac syndrome. RNA amounts of 0.5 to 1 ug underwent reverse transcription with random hexamers. From the immunoSEQ multiplex PCR reads, TCRdb called clonotypes with MiXCR, one entry per CDR3 protein. This sample carries around 280,000 distinct CDR3 sequences, roughly 84% of them seen once, and the ten largest clones take approximately 0.12%. Sample: CD8+ T cells from PBMCs. The receptor set was obtained from a human donor with multiple sclerosis.

The genes are TRBV30 and TRBJ2-1; D may be TRBD2 (6 bases). The V end lost 0 bases, the J end lost 9 bases, and 15 bases lay between the germline ends. The CDR3 spans 14 residues. The V gene's germline CDR1 is GTSNPN and CDR2 SVGIG (reference sequence). The CDR3 sequence is CAWSVRPGDGEQFF. The CDR3 region has the DNA TGTGCCTGGAGTGTCCGGCCGGGGGACGGTGAGCAGTTCTTC.

CDR3 sequence (DNA): TGTGCCAGCAGTTTATCGGGAGAAGCCCACAATGAGCAGTTCTTC. Translating it yields CASSLSGEAHNEQFF. The chain has TRBV28 and TRBJ2-1; TRBD2 might be the D (6 bases). V was shortened by 1 base and J by 5 bases, with 12 bases between the two germline ends. CDR1 is MDHEN and CDR2 is SYDVKM in the germline V gene. The CDR3 length is 15 residues. Looking up the rest from reference TRBV28 and TRBJ2-1 gives the full variable domain: DVKVTQSSRYLVKRTGEKVFLECVQDMDHENMFWYRQDPGLGLRLIYFSYDVKMKEKGDIPEGYSVSREKKERFSLILESASTNQTSMYLCASSLSGEAHNEQFFGPGTRLTVL.

V and J are TRBV6-6 and TRBJ1-1; unclear D gene. The germline gives CDR1 MNHNY, CDR2 SVGAGI (reference sequence). Between the trimmed V and J ends, which lost 3 bases and 6 bases, there was a span of 5 bases. CDR3 length equals 11 residues. CDR3 in amino acids: CASSYPSEAFF. CDR3 nucleotide sequence: TGTGCCAGCAGTTATCCGTCTGAAGCTTTCTTT.

The sample holds a few counts of this clonotype. The J gene is TRBJ2-7, the V gene TRBV5-6; TRBD2 agrees at 7 bases. V lost 5 bases and J lost 3; bases outside the gene matches: 14. Germline V gene sequence: CDR1 SGHDT, CDR2 YYEEEE. This CDR3 has 16 residues. The CDR3 reads CASSSSSGTPFYEQYF. The CDR3 region has the DNA TGTGCCAGCAGTTCATCAAGCGGGACCCCCTTCTACGAGCAGTACTTC.

V gene TRBV4-2 combines with J gene TRBJ1-1, with 10 bases that match TRBD1. With V trimmed by 2 bases and J by 1 base, 7 bases remained unmatched. From germline, CDR1 is LGHNA and CDR2 YNFKEQ. The CDR3 consists of 17 residues. DNA of the CDR3: TGTGCCAGCAGCCAATCGGACAGGGGGGTGGGGAACACTGAAGCTTTCTTT. Amino acids: CASSQSDRGVGNTEAFF.

This rearrangement joins TRBV10-3 to TRBJ2-7; 8 bases agree with TRBD2. The CDR3 has 12 amino acids. The V gene's germline CDR1 is ENHRY and CDR2 SYGVKD. Germline trimming cut 11 bases from V and 6 bases from J; bases unmatched to any gene: 9. CDR3 in DNA: TGTGCCGCCCGGACTAGCTTAGGCGAGCAGTACTTC. This sequence encodes CAARTSLGEQYF.

The rearrangement links TRBV4-1 to TRBJ2-7; D remains unclear. Germline loops: CDR1 MGHRA, CDR2 YSYEKL. The CDR3 sequence is 16 residues long. V lost 1 base and J lost 4, with 17 bases in between. The chain's CDR3 is CASSQVLARVPYEQYF. DNA of the CDR3: TGCGCCAGCAGCCAAGTCTTGGCCCGAGTCCCTTACGAGCAGTACTTC.

The chain recombines TRBV27 with TRBJ2-7; 14 bases are shared with TRBD2. Germline CDR1 reads MNHEY; CDR2 reads SMNVEV (reference sequence). The V segment lost 6 bases and the J segment 4 bases; nucleotides outside the gene matches: 8. The CDR3 has 16 residues. CDR3 nucleotides: TGTGCCAGCAGCCGACTAGCGGGAGGGCCCCCTTACGAGCAGTACTTC. It specifies CASSRLAGGPPYEQYF.

A few counts support this clonotype. The J gene is TRBJ2-3, the V gene TRBV12-3 or TRBV12-4; a weak D match, TRBD2 (5 bases). V was cut by 1 base and J by 1 base, with 6 bases left in between. This CDR3 spans 14 amino acids. CDR3 sequence reads: CASSLVRGTDTQYF. DNA for the CDR3: TGTGCCAGCAGTTTAGTGCGGGGCACAGATACGCAGTATTTT.

V and J are TRBV7-9 and TRBJ1-2; 8 bases are a match to TRBD1. After removal of 0 bases from V and 10 bases from J, the junction contained 1 base not matched to a gene. The germline V gene encodes CDR1 SEHNR and CDR2 FQNEAQ (reference sequence). The CDR3 runs to 12 residues. CDR3: CASSLAGQVYTF. CDR3 nucleotides: TGTGCCAGCAGCTTAGCGGGACAGGTCTACACCTTC.

Points on this clonotype: One end of the junction does not line up with germline, which may come from a read error. The gene calls are TRBV18 and TRBJ2-7; D gene ambiguous. The CDR3 is 11 residues long. Germline CDR1 KGHSH, CDR2 LQKENI. The CDR3 protein is CASSPRHPGDF. CDR3 DNA sequence: TGTGCCAGCTCACCAAGACACCCTGGGGACTTC.

The chain joins TRBV9 to TRBJ2-1; TRBD1 matches at 10 bases. Germline V CDR1 and CDR2: SGDLS, YYNGEE. CDR3 length: 17 amino acids. V trimming: 4 bases; J trimming: 8 bases; junction bases outside the gene matches: 15. CDR3 DNA sequence: TGTGCCAGCAGCCTAAGAGAGCTGGGACAGGGGTTCGATGAGCAGTTCTTC. Its protein product is CASSLRELGQGFDEQFF. Looking up the rest from reference TRBV9 and TRBJ2-1 gives the full variable domain: DSGVTQTPKHLITATGQRVTLRCSPRSGDLSVYWYQQSLDQGLQFLIQYYNGEERAKGNILERFSAQQFPDLHSELNLSSLELGDSALYFCASSLRELGQGFDEQFFGPGTRLTVL.

This sequence joins TRBV30 and TRBJ1-4; D is unclear. CDR3 length equals 12 residues. V shed 1 base and J shed 8 bases, with 8 bases lying between them. CDR1 is GTSNPN, CDR2 SVGIG, per germline (reference sequence). CDR3 nucleotide sequence: TGTGCCTGGAGTGATGGCATCGAAAAACTGTTTTTT. Amino acid sequence: CAWSDGIEKLFF.

The chain links TRBV9 to TRBJ1-1; the D gene is possibly TRBD1 (5 bases). The germline V gene encodes CDR1 SGDLS and CDR2 YYNGEE. Trimming shortened V by 4 bases and J by 3 bases, and 13 bases separated the two germline ends. This CDR3 contains 14 residues. CDR3 sequence: CASSHTGGDTEAFF. The CDR3 DNA reads TGTGCCAGCAGCCACACGGGGGGTGACACTGAAGCTTTCTTT.

The chain is built from TRBV9 and TRBJ2-1; a possible D gene is TRBD1 (6 bases). Germline CDR1 and CDR2: SGDLS and YYNGEE. V was cut by 0 bases and J by 3 bases, with 13 bases left in between. The CDR3 is 16 residues long. The CDR3 protein is CASSVEGDGFYNEQFF. Written as DNA, the CDR3 is TGTGCCAGCAGCGTAGAGGGGGACGGATTCTACAATGAGCAGTTCTTC. The full variable domain, with the rest looked up from reference TRBV9 and TRBJ2-1, is DSGVTQTPKHLITATGQRVTLRCSPRSGDLSVYWYQQSLDQGLQFLIQYYNGEERAKGNILERFSAQQFPDLHSELNLSSLELGDSALYFCASSVEGDGFYNEQFFGPGTRLTVL.

The chain couples TRBV29-1 to TRBJ1-5; no clear D. Germline V gives CDR1 SQVTM, CDR2 ANQGSEA. The CDR3 runs 14 residues. The V end lost 5 bases, the J end lost 5 bases, and 16 bases lay between the germline ends. In nucleotides, the CDR3 is TGCAGCGTTTCGGTGGCAGACGGGGATCAGCCCCAGCATTTT. Its protein product is CSVSVADGDQPQHF.

V usage is TRBV3-1 and J usage is TRBJ2-3; D remains unclear. CDR1 LGHDT and CDR2 YNNKEL come from the germline V gene (reference sequence). Trimming removed 0 bases from V and 1 base from J, with 8 bases in between. The CDR3 length is 15 residues. In DNA form, the CDR3 reads TGTGCCAGCAGCCAAGATAGGTCCGGCACAGATACGCAGTATTTT. It specifies CASSQDRSGTDTQYF.

The chain couples TRBV11-2 to TRBJ2-4, with TRBD2 as a possible D gene (7 bases). CDR1 SGHAT and CDR2 FQNNGV come from the germline V gene. V lost 5 bases, J lost 2 bases, and 28 bases lay in between. There are 20 residues in the CDR3. CDR3 sequence (DNA): TGTGCCAGCAGCCCCCCGAGGCACAGCGGGACACCCCTTTCCAAAAACATTCAGTACTTC. This codes for CASSPPRHSGTPLSKNIQYF.

The chain has TRBV11-3 and TRBJ2-1; TRBD2 aligns across 11 bases. With 2 bases clipped from V and 7 bases from J, the junction kept 4 bases outside the gene matches. The V gene's germline CDR1 is SGHNT and CDR2 YENEEA. The CDR3 consists of 15 residues. The CDR3: CASSLSGTSGNEQFF. DNA for the CDR3: TGTGCCAGCAGCTTAAGCGGGACTAGCGGAAATGAGCAGTTCTTC.

V usage is TRBV20-1 and J usage is TRBJ2-1; 13 nucleotides match TRBD2. Germline CDR1 DFQATT, CDR2 SNEGSKA (reference sequence). The CDR3 extends over 15 amino acids. Unmatched junction bases numbered 11, after V lost 3 bases and J lost 12 bases. The CDR3: CSASSSGLAGYVQFF. In DNA, the CDR3 is TGCAGTGCTAGCTCCTCGGGACTAGCGGGATATGTGCAGTTCTTC.

The J gene is TRBJ2-3, the V gene TRBV23-1; D possibly corresponds to TRBD2 (7 bases). TRBV23-1 is assigned to the ORF class and has an uncertain function. The CDR3 totals 18 residues. Deletions cut 0 bases from V and 0 bases from J, with 16 bases between. CDR3 sequence reads: CASSQSGGGRTSTDTQYF. Here the CDR3 DNA reads TGCGCCAGCAGTCAATCGGGAGGGGGTAGAACGAGCACAGATACGCAGTATTTT.